This TCR beta chain is drawn from a study of beta chain features in type 1 diabetes. Regarding the study as a whole: All four CD4+ subsets from Type 1 diabetes patients carried moderately but significantly shorter TCRB CDR3s.

The whole isolated RNA underwent reverse transcription, so sequencing captured expressed TCRB transcripts. Clones were read by immunoSEQ multiplex PCR, and TCRdb kept only the in-frame ones, dropping some. The sample has about 640,000 clones, around 12% seen once. Concerning this clone: Its antigen is currently unknown.

The clonotype originates from a man between 25 and 39 years old with type 1 diabetes. Material: naive CD4+ T cells from blood.

CDR3 in amino acids: CASSLSRATNEKLFF. The CDR3 nucleotides are TGTGCCAGCAGCTTAAGCCGAGCAACTAATGAAAAACTGTTTTTT. The V call is TRBV7-9, the J call TRBJ1-4; D remains unclear. This CDR3 spans 15 amino acids. The germline gives CDR1 SEHNR, CDR2 FQNEAQ (reference sequence). Trimming left V 2 bases short and J 0 bases short, with 7 bases between.